Each of the 18 T cell receptor beta chains below was sequenced from the same sample in a study of blood T cell repertoires in COVID-19. TCRdb keeps only in-frame clones here, not all; method: immunoSEQ multiplex PCR. The sample consists of tens of thousands of clones, roughly 90% of them appearing once. Material for sequencing was peripheral blood. Receptors originate from a man aged 45-65 years with acute or convalescent COVID-19.

The CDR3 coding sequence is TGTGCCAGCAGTTTCACCCAAAAGGGGTTGGGTCAGCCCCAGCATTTT. It specifies CASSFTQKGLGQPQHF. The rearrangement uses TRBV28 and TRBJ1-5; maybe TRBD1 (5 bases). The V gene's germline CDR1 is MDHEN and CDR2 SYDVKM. The CDR3 length is 16 residues. The V end lost 3 bases, the J end lost 6 bases, and 18 bases lay between the germline ends. The complete variable domain, with remaining parts taken from reference TRBV28 and TRBJ1-5, reads DVKVTQSSRYLVKRTGEKVFLECVQDMDHENMFWYRQDPGLGLRLIYFSYDVKMKEKGDIPEGYSVSREKKERFSLILESASTNQTSMYLCASSFTQKGLGQPQHFGDGTRLSIL.

This clone was counted only a few times. The V gene is TRBV7-6, the J gene TRBJ1-5; unclear D gene. V dropped 3 bases and J dropped 4 bases, with 7 bases sitting between them. Germline lookup yields CDR1 SGHVS and CDR2 FNYEAQ. The CDR3 extends over 13 amino acids. The CDR3 sequence is CASSLATNQPQHF. In DNA form, the CDR3 reads TGTGCCAGCAGCTTGGCAACAAATCAGCCCCAGCATTTT. The variable domain in full, completed from reference TRBV7-6 and TRBJ1-5, reads GAGVSQSPRYKVTKRGQDVALRCDPISGHVSLYWYRQALGQGPEFLTYFNYEAQQDKSGLPNDRFSAERPEGSISTLTIQRTEQRDSAMYRCASSLATNQPQHFGDGTRLSIL.

J is TRBJ2-7 and V is TRBV6-1; possibly TRBD2 for D (5 bases). There are 13 residues in the CDR3. V was pared by 1 base and J by 7 bases, with 11 bases between. From germline, CDR1 is MNHNS and CDR2 SASEGT. The CDR3 here is CASSEVGTGEQYF. The CDR3 DNA follows: TGTGCCAGCAGTGAAGTGGGCACGGGGGAGCAGTACTTC.

The chain recombines TRBV5-1 with TRBJ2-5; the match to TRBD1 covers 8 bases. Germline lookup yields CDR1 SGHRS and CDR2 YFSETQ. The CDR3 has 14 amino acids. V trimming: 0 bases; J trimming: 5 bases; junction bases outside the gene matches: 3. CDR3 nucleotides: TGCGCCAGCAGCTTGGGACAGGGGCCGGAGACCCAGTACTTC. Translating it yields CASSLGQGPETQYF.

This clone came up once. This chain uses TRBV27 with TRBJ1-1; D perhaps matches TRBD1 (5 bases). Trimming pared 3 bases from V and 1 base from J, leaving 6 bases between. The CDR3 consists of 13 residues. Germline CDR1 MNHEY, CDR2 SMNVEV (reference sequence). The CDR3 reads CASSLGPNTEAFF. In DNA, the CDR3 is TGTGCCAGCAGTTTGGGGCCGAACACTGAAGCTTTCTTT.

This clone was detected only a few times. The V and J genes are TRBV7-6 and TRBJ1-4, with D perhaps matching TRBD1 (6 bases). The length of the CDR3 is 18 residues. V was cut by 2 bases and J by 0 bases, with 16 bases left in between. The germline V gene has CDR1 SGHVS and CDR2 FNYEAQ. In nucleotides, the CDR3 is TGTGCCAGCAGCTTAACAGGGAGTTCCCTCCCAACTAATGAAAAACTGTTTTTT. Translating it yields CASSLTGSSLPTNEKLFF. Together with reference TRBV7-6 and TRBJ1-4, the CDR3 gives the full variable domain: GAGVSQSPRYKVTKRGQDVALRCDPISGHVSLYWYRQALGQGPEFLTYFNYEAQQDKSGLPNDRFSAERPEGSISTLTIQRTEQRDSAMYRCASSLTGSSLPTNEKLFFGSGTQLSVL.

The rearrangement uses TRBV5-1 and TRBJ2-5; tentatively, D is TRBD2 (6 bases). Trimming stripped 4 bases from V and 5 bases from J, with 15 bases between. CDR3 length equals 14 residues. CDR1 is SGHRS and CDR2 is YFSETQ in the germline V gene. CDR3 protein: CASSRMTSWETQYF. The CDR3 nucleotides are TGCGCCAGCAGCAGGATGACTAGTTGGGAGACCCAGTACTTC.

The chain combines TRBV7-9 with TRBJ2-1; D is unclear. The CDR3 has 13 residues. CDR1 is SEHNR, CDR2 FQNEAQ, per germline (reference sequence). V lost 3 bases and J 9 bases, leaving 12 bases between the germline ends. The CDR3 DNA is TGTGCCAGCAGCTTGAATTTATTCGGTGAGCAGTTCTTC. It yields the protein CASSLNLFGEQFF.

J is TRBJ1-1 and V is TRBV5-5; 7 bases match TRBD1. V trimming: 2 bases; J trimming: 1 base; junction bases outside the gene matches: 8. The germline V gene has CDR1 SGHKS and CDR2 YYEKEE (reference sequence). This CDR3 region has 16 residues. CDR3 sequence reads: CASSFLEGQQNTEAFF. The CDR3 bases are TGTGCCAGCAGCTTCCTGGAGGGACAGCAGAACACTGAAGCTTTCTTT.

The chain uses TRBV4-1 and TRBJ1-2; the D gene is possibly TRBD1 (5 bases). In germline, CDR1 is MGHRA, CDR2 YSYEKL. The CDR3 spans 15 residues. V lost 2 bases and J lost 5, with 15 bases in between. As DNA, the CDR3 is TGCGCCAGCAGCCAATACGGGACTGAGGGATATGGCTACACCTTC. Translation: CASSQYGTEGYGYTF.

The chain is built from TRBV3-1 (or the pseudogene TRBV3-2) and TRBJ1-1; 7 nucleotides agree with TRBD1. CDR3 length equals 15 residues. CDR1 is LGHDT, CDR2 YNNKEL, per germline (reference sequence). V was clipped by 1 base and J by 4 bases; unmatched bases: 6. CDR3 protein: CASSQAWTGGTEAFF. The CDR3 bases are TGTGCCAGCAGCCAAGCCTGGACAGGAGGCACTGAAGCTTTCTTT.

The chain combines TRBV27 with TRBJ2-7; D may be TRBD2 (6 bases). The V and J ends lost 4 bases and 3 bases respectively, with 10 bases between them. Germline CDR1 MNHEY, CDR2 SMNVEV (reference sequence). The CDR3 spans 13 residues. The CDR3 protein is CASSYSGDYEQYF. Here the CDR3 DNA reads TGTGCCAGCAGTTATTCGGGGGACTACGAGCAGTACTTC.

The CDR3 sequence is CASSDWTGSYEQYV. As DNA, the CDR3 is TGTGCCAGCAGTGACTGGACAGGCTCCTACGAGCAGTACGTC. The V and J genes are TRBV2 and TRBJ2-7; TRBD1 matches at 7 bases. The junction had 2 bases not matched to a gene; V was cut back by 3 bases and J by 0 bases. Germline CDR1 reads SNHLY; CDR2 reads FYNNEI. The CDR3 length is 14 residues.

V gene TRBV6-4 combines with J gene TRBJ2-1; TRBD1 matches at 8 bases. Germline-derived CDR1 and CDR2 are MRHNA and SNTAGT. The length of the CDR3 is 15 residues. Losses at the gene ends were 0 bases for V and 6 bases for J; bases not matched to a gene: 4. The DNA of the CDR3 is TGTGCCAGCAGTGACTCGAGGACAGGGTTCAATGAGCAGTTCTTC. Protein product: CASSDSRTGFNEQFF.

The chain carries TRBV11-2 and TRBJ2-3; the D is unclear. CDR1 and CDR2 from the germline V gene are SGHAT and FQNNGV. This CDR3 comprises 14 residues. V was shortened by 3 bases and J by 2 bases, with 9 bases between the two germline ends. This CDR3 is CASSLNWATDTQYF. The CDR3, as DNA: TGTGCCAGCAGCTTGAACTGGGCCACAGATACGCAGTATTTT.

This clone occurred once. The V gene is TRBV7-6, the J gene TRBJ2-7, with 10 nucleotides matching TRBD2. This CDR3 is built from 17 residues. Germline values: CDR1 SGHVS, CDR2 FNYEAQ. Trimming took 5 bases from V and 2 from J; bases not matched to a gene: 12. CDR3 amino acids: CASSPLDPSGRAYEQYF. The DNA of the CDR3 is TGTGCCAGCAGCCCCCTCGATCCCAGCGGGAGGGCCTACGAGCAGTACTTC.

V usage is TRBV5-6 and J usage is TRBJ2-3, with TRBD1 matching over 9 bases. The CDR3 has 14 amino acids. Germline V gene data show CDR1 as SGHDT and CDR2 as YYEEEE. The junction had 6 bases not matched to a gene; V was cut back by 6 bases and J by 4 bases. The CDR3 here is CASIGTGKADTQYF. CDR3 sequence (DNA): TGTGCCAGCATCGGGACAGGGAAGGCAGATACGCAGTATTTT.

The CDR3 DNA follows: TGTGCCTGGAGCCTGACTAGCGGGGGGGGGAGTCAGTATTTT. Amino acids: CAWSLTSGGGSQYF. The chain couples TRBV30 to TRBJ2-3; 14 bases agree with TRBD2. The CDR3 is 14 amino acids. V shed 3 bases and J 12 bases; nucleotides not matched to a gene: 8. Germline CDR1 GTSNPN, CDR2 SVGIG (reference sequence). The full variable domain, with the rest looked up from reference TRBV30 and TRBJ2-3, is SQTIHQWPATLVQPVGSPLSLECTVEGTSNPNLYWYRQAAGRGLQLLFYSVGIGQISSEVPQNLSASRPQDRQFILSSKKLLLSDSGFYLCAWSLTSGGGSQYFGPGTRLTVL.